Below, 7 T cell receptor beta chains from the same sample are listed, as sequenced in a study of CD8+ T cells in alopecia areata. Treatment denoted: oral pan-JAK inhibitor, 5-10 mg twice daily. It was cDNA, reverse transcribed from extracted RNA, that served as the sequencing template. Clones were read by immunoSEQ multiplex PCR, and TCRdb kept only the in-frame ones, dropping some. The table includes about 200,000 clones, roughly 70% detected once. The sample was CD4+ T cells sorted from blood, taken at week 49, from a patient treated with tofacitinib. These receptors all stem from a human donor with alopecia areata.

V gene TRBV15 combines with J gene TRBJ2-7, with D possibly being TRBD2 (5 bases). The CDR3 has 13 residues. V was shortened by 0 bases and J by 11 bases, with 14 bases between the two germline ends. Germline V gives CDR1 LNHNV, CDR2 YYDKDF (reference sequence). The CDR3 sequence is CATSRDERGFKYF. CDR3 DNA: TGTGCCACCAGCAGAGATGAGCGCGGGTTTAAGTACTTC.

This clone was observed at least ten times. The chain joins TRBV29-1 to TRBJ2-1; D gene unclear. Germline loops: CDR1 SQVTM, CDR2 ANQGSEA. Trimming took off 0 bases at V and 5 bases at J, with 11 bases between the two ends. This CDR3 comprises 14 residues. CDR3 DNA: TGCAGCGTTGAAGATAATACAGAAGACAATGAGCAGTTCTTC. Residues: CSVEDNTEDNEQFF.

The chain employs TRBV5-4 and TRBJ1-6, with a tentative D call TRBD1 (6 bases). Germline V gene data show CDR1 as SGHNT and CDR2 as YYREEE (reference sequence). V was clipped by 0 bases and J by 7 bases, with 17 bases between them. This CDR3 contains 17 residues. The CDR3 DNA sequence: TGTGCCAGCAGCTTGGGCGGGACAAGGCCACGAAATTCACCCCTCCACTTT. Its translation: CASSLGGTRPRNSPLHF.

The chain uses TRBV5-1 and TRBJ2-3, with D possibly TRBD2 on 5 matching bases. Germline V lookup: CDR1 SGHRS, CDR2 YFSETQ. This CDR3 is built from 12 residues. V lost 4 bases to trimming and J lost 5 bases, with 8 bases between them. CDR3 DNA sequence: TGCGCCAGCAGCGTGAGCGGAGATACGCAGTATTTT. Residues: CASSVSGDTQYF.

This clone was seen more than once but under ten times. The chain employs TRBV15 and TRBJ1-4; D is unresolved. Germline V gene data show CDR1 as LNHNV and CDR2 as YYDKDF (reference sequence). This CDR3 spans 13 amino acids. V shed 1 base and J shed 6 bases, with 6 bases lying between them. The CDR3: CATSRGPDEKLFF. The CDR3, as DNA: TGTGCCACCAGCAGAGGGCCAGATGAAAAACTGTTTTTT. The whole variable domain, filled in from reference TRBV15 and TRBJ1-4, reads DAMVIQNPRYQVTQFGKPVTLSCSQTLNHNVMYWYQQKSSQAPKLLFHYYDKDFNNEADTPDNFQSRRPNTSFCFLDIRSPGLGDTAMYLCATSRGPDEKLFFGSGTQLSVL.

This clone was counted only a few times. CDR3 protein: CASSPGQGATEAFF. CDR3 sequence (DNA): TGCGCCAGCAGCCCGGGACAGGGAGCCACTGAAGCTTTCTTT. The V call is TRBV5-1, the J call TRBJ1-1, with 9 bases aligning to TRBD1. The germline gives CDR1 SGHRS, CDR2 YFSETQ. V trimming: 4 bases; J trimming: 4 bases; junction bases outside the gene matches: 5. This CDR3 is built from 14 residues.

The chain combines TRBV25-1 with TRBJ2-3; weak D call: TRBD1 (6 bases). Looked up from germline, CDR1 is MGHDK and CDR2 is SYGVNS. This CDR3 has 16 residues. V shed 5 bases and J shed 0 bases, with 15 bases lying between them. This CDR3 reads CASSPPTGISTDTQYF. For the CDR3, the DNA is TGTGCCAGCAGTCCTCCAACAGGGATCAGCACAGATACGCAGTATTTT.